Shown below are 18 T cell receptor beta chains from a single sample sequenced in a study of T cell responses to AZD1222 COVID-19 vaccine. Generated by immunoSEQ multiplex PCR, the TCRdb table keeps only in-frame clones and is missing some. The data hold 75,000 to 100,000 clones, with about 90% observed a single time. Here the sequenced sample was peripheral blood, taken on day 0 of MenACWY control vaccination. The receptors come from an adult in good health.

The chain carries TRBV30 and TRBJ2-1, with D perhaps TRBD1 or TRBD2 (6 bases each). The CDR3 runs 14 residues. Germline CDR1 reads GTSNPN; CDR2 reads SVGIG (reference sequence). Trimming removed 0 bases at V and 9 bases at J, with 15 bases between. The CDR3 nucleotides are TGTGCCTGGAGTGTACAGGGACTCCGGGTTGAGCAGTTCTTC. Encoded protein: CAWSVQGLRVEQFF.

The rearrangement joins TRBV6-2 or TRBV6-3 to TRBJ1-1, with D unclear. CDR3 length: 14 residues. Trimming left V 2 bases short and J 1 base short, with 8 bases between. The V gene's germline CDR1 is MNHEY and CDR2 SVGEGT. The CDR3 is CASSYPAQNTEAFF. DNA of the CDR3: TGTGCCAGCAGTTACCCGGCCCAGAACACTGAAGCTTTCTTT.

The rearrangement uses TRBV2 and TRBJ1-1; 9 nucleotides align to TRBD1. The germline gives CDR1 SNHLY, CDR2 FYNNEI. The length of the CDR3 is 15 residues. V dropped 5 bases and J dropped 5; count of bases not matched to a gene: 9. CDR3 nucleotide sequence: TGTGCCAGCAGTAGGGAGGGACAGGGTGAAACTGAAGCTTTCTTT. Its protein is CASSREGQGETEAFF.

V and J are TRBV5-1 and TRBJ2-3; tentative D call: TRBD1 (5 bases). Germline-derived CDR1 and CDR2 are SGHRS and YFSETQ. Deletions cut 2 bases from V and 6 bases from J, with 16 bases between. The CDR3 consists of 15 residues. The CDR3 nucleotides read TGCGCCAGCAGCTTTCAGGGCCGCACGATTGATACGCAGTATTTT. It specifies CASSFQGRTIDTQYF. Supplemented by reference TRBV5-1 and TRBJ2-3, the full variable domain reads KAGVTQTPRYLIKTRGQQVTLSCSPISGHRSVSWYQQTPGQGLQFLFEYFSETQRNKGNFPGRFSGRQFSNSRSEMNVSTLELGDSALYLCASSFQGRTIDTQYFGPGTRLTVL.

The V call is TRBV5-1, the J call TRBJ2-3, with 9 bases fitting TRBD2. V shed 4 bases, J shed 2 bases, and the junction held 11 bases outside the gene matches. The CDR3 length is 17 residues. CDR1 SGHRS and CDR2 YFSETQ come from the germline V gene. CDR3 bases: TGCGCCAGCAGCCTGGGGGTTAGCGGGGGATACACAGATACGCAGTATTTT. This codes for CASSLGVSGGYTDTQYF.

The CDR3 protein is CASSPQRGSITDTQYF. DNA of the CDR3: TGTGCCAGCAGCCCCCAGCGGGGGTCAATTACAGATACGCAGTATTTT. J is TRBJ2-3 and V is TRBV3-1 (or the pseudogene TRBV3-2); 8 positions agree with TRBD2. Trimming took 4 bases from V and 3 from J; bases not matched to a gene: 9. This CDR3 region has 16 residues. CDR1 LGHDT and CDR2 YNNKEL come from the germline V gene (reference sequence).

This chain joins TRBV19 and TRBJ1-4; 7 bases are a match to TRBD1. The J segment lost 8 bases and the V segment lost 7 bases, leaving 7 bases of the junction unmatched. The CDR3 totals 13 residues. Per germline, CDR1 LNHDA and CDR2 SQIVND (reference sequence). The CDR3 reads CASTDRVGEKLFF. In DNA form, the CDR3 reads TGTGCCAGTACCGACAGGGTAGGCGAAAAACTGTTTTTT.

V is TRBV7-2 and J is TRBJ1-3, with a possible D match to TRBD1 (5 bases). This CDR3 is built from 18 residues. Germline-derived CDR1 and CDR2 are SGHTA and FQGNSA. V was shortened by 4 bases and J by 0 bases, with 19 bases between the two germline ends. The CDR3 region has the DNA TGTGCCAGCAGCTCCTCCGCCGGGACGGTGAGCTCTGGAAACACCATATATTTT. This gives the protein CASSSSAGTVSSGNTIYF.

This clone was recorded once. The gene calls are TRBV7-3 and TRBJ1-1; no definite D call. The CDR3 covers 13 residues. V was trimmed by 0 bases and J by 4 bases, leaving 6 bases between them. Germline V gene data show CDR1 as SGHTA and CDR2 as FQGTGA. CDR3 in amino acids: CASSLTRITEAFF. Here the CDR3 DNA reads TGTGCCAGCAGCTTAACCCGGATCACTGAAGCTTTCTTT.

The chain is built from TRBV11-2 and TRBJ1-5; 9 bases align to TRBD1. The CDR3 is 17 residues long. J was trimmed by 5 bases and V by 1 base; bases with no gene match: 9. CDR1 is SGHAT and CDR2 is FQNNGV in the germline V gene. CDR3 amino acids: CASSLGRGTGSDQPQHF. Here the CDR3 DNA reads TGTGCCAGCAGCTTAGGTCGCGGGACAGGGTCGGATCAGCCCCAGCATTTT.

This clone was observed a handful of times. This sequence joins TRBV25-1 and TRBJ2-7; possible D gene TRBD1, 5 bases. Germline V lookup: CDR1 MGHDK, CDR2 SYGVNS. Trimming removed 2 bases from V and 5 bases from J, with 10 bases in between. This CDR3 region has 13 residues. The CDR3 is CASSERGRDEQYF. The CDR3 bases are TGTGCCAGCAGTGAACGCGGCAGGGACGAGCAGTACTTC.

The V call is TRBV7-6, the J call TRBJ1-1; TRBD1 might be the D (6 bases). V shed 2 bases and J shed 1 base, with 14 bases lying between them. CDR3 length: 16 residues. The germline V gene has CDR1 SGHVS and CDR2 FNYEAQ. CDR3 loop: CASSLTGWGTNTEAFF. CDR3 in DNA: TGTGCCAGCAGCTTAACAGGGTGGGGGACGAACACTGAAGCTTTCTTT.

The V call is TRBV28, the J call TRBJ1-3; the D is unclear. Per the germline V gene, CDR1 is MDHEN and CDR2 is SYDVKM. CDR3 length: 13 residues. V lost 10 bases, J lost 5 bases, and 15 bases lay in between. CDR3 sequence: CATQTGDRNTIYF. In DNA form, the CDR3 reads TGTGCCACCCAAACGGGTGATAGAAACACCATATATTTT.

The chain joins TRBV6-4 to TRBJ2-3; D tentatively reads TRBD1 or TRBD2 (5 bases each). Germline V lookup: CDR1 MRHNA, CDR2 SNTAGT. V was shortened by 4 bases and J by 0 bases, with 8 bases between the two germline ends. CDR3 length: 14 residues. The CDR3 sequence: CASSAGGSTDTQYF. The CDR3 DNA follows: TGTGCCAGCAGTGCTGGGGGTAGCACAGATACGCAGTATTTT.

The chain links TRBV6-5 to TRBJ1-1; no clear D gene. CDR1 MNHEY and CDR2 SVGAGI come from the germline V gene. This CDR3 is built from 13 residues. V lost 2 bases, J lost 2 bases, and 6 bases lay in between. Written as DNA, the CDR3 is TGTGCCAGCAGTTACGACGGTAACACTGAAGCTTTCTTT. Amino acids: CASSYDGNTEAFF.

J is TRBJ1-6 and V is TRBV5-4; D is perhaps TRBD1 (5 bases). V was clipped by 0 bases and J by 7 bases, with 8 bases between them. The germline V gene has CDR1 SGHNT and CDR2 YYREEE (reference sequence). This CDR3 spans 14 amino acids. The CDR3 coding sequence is TGTGCCAGCAGCTTGGAGACAGCAAATTCACCCCTCCACTTT. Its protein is CASSLETANSPLHF. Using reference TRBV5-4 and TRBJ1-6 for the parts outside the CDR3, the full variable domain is ETGVTQSPTHLIKTRGQQVTLRCSSQSGHNTVSWYQQALGQGPQFIFQYYREEENGRGNFPPRFSGLQFPNYSSELNVNALELDDSALYLCASSLETANSPLHFGNGTRLTVT.

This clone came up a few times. As DNA, the CDR3 is TGCGCCAGCAGCTTGTATGGGGCGGGTAATCAGCCCCAGCATTTT. Its protein product is CASSLYGAGNQPQHF. V gene TRBV5-1 combines with J gene TRBJ1-5; TRBD1 might be the D (5 bases). This CDR3 has 15 amino acids. With 1 base removed from V and 4 bases from J, the gap between germline ends came to 12 bases. In germline, CDR1 is SGHRS, CDR2 YFSETQ.

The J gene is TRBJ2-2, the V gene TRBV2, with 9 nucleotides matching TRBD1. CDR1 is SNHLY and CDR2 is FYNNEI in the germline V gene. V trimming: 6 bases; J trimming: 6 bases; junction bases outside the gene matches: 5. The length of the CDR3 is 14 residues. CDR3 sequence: CASSGDRVPGELFF. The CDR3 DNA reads TGTGCCAGCAGCGGGGACAGGGTCCCCGGGGAGCTGTTTTTT. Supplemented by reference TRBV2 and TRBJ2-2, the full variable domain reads EPEVTQTPSHQVTQMGQEVILRCVPISNHLYFYWYRQILGQKVEFLVSFYNNEISEKSEIFDDQFSVERPDGSNFTLKIRSTKLEDSAMYFCASSGDRVPGELFFGEGSRLTVL.